The rows below give T cell receptor beta chains drawn from one sample of a study of OX40 agonist ivuxolimab in advanced cancers. This table comes from immunoSEQ multiplex PCR, and its TCRdb copy is limited to in-frame clones, with some not included. The sample records approximately 74,000 clones, just under 95% being singletons. This sample comprised CD4+ or CD8+ T cells sorted from blood, obtained in a trial of the OX40 agonist ivuxolimab. Receptors originate from an adult with an advanced solid tumor such as melanoma, head and neck, liver or kidney cancer. Both conserved end residues are part of each CDR3. Fields, in order: D gene, J gene, clone size, V gene, CDR3 DNA, CDR3 protein. A D gene is named only where the DNA matches it firmly. The size of a clone is reported for some rows only, either as once, few or many, or as a class for expanded clones.

>.|TRBJ1-3|.|TRBV7-9
TGTGCCAGCAGCTTAGGATCCAGAGACACCATATATTTT
CASSLGSRDTIYF
>.|TRBJ2-2|.|TRBV18
TGTGCCAGCTCACCTAGCGCAGATTACACCGGGGAGCTGTTTTTT
CASSPSADYTGELFF
>.|TRBJ1-5|.|TRBV4-3
TGCGCCAGCAGCCAAGATAGGGGGCAGCCCCAGCATTTT
CASSQDRGQPQHF
>.|TRBJ1-3|.|TRBV19
TGTGCCAGTAGTATTTGGGGTGTTGGAAACACCATATATTTT
CASSIWGVGNTIYF
>TRBD1|TRBJ2-7|.|TRBV9
TGTGCCAGCAGCAAAGGACAGGGCGACTACGAGCAGTACTTC
CASSKGQGDYEQYF
>.|TRBJ1-5|.|TRBV18
TGTGCCAGCTCAACGGGGATTGGCAATCAGCCCCAGCATTTT
CASSTGIGNQPQHF
>TRBD1|TRBJ2-5|.|TRBV2
TGTGCCAGCAGTAACAGGGGATTGGGGGAGACCCAGTACTTC
CASSNRGLGETQYF
>.|TRBJ2-3|.|TRBV7-9
TGTGCCAGCAGCTTAGCAGGGGGTACAGATACGCAGTATTTT
CASSLAGGTDTQYF
>TRBD1|TRBJ1-4|.|TRBV4-3
TGCGCCAGCAGCCAAGATAGGGAGGGGGCCAGTGAAAAACTGTTTTTT
CASSQDREGASEKLFF
>TRBD2|TRBJ2-5|.|TRBV7-9
TGTGCCAGCAGTCGCGGGGGGCCCGAGGAGACCCAGTACTTC
CASSRGGPEETQYF
>TRBD2|TRBJ2-2|.|TRBV9
TGTGCCAGCAGCGTAGGGACTAGCGACGCCGGGGAGCTGTTTTTT
CASSVGTSDAGELFF
>.|TRBJ1-6|.|TRBV7-2
TGTGCCAGCAGCCTCCGGGCCGTAAATTCACCCCTCCACTTT
CASSLRAVNSPLHF
>.|TRBJ1-3|.|TRBV30
TGTGCCTGGAGCCCTACATGGGTTCAGGGAAACACCATATATTTT
CAWSPTWVQGNTIYF
>.|TRBJ2-2|.|TRBV9
TGTGCCAGCAGCGAAATCAGTAACACCGGGGAGCTGTTTTTT
CASSEISNTGELFF
>.|TRBJ1-5|.|TRBV2
TGTGCCAGCAGTGATGGCCGGAATAGCAATCAGCCCCAGCATTTT
CASSDGRNSNQPQHF
>TRBD1|TRBJ1-5|.|TRBV30
TGTGCCTGGACACCGCAGGGGGCTGGTCAGCCCCAGCATTTT
CAWTPQGAGQPQHF
>.|TRBJ2-7|once|TRBV19
TGTGCCAGTACCGGAAGCACCTACGAGCAGTACTTC
CASTGSTYEQYF
>TRBD1|TRBJ2-7|.|TRBV19
TGTGCCAGTAGTCCGGGACAGGGGTTCTACGAGCAGTACTTC
CASSPGQGFYEQYF
>.|TRBJ2-7|.|TRBV6-5
TGTGCCAGCAGCCGAACGGGGGTAAGGAAATACGAGCAGTACTTC
CASSRTGVRKYEQYF
>.|TRBJ2-1|.|TRBV10-1
TGCGCCAGCAGTGACTCCGGGACGAAGGGACATACGCGGTGGGGTGAGCAGTTCTTC
CASSDSGTKGHTRWGEQFF
>TRBD1|TRBJ2-5|.|TRBV11-2
TGTGCCAGCAGCTTAGGTGTGACAGGGGCCCGTTTTGGGGAGACCCAGTACTTC
CASSLGVTGARFGETQYF
>.|TRBJ1-1|.|TRBV5-1
TGCGCCAGCAGCTTGGCGGGACACCCGGGGACTGAAGCTTTCTTT
CASSLAGHPGTEAFF